These 7 T cell receptor beta chains were all obtained from the same sample, sequenced in a study of blood T cell repertoires in COVID-19. Assay: immunoSEQ multiplex PCR; the TCRdb copy retains only in-frame clones and omits some. Of about 130,000 clones detected, around 89% appear once; the ten largest clones hold about a tenth. Sequencing was performed on peripheral blood. The receptors shown here come from a man aged 45-65 years with acute or convalescent COVID-19.

The J gene is TRBJ1-4, the V gene TRBV7-9; 10 bases match TRBD1. V dropped 3 bases and J dropped 7; count of bases not matched to a gene: 2. This CDR3 has 14 residues. Germline values: CDR1 SEHNR, CDR2 FQNEAQ (reference sequence). The CDR3 nucleotides read TGTGCCAGCAGCTTCGGGACAGGGGTTGAAAAACTGTTTTTT. Residues: CASSFGTGVEKLFF.

This chain links TRBV11-2 with TRBJ2-7, with D possibly matching TRBD1 (6 bases). CDR1 and CDR2 from the germline V gene are SGHAT and FQNNGV. The V end lost 0 bases, the J end lost 2 bases, and 8 bases lay between the germline ends. The CDR3 covers 14 residues. The CDR3 sequence is CASSLEQGAYEQYF. The CDR3 nucleotides are TGTGCCAGCAGCTTAGAACAGGGAGCCTACGAGCAGTACTTC.

V is TRBV28 and J is TRBJ2-1; TRBD2 agrees at 11 bases. This CDR3 is built from 16 residues. Germline values: CDR1 MDHEN, CDR2 SYDVKM. The trim removed 3 bases at V and 4 bases at J, leaving 5 bases unmatched. DNA of the CDR3: TGTGCCAGCAGTTTTGATCGGACTAGCGGGTACAATGAGCAGTTCTTC. Residues: CASSFDRTSGYNEQFF.

J is TRBJ1-4 and V is TRBV28; D unresolved. Germline lookup yields CDR1 MDHEN and CDR2 SYDVKM. The CDR3 has 16 amino acids. The V end was cut by 5 bases, the J end by 8 bases, with 21 bases between. CDR3 in DNA: TGTGCCAGCAGTCCAAATCCGGGAATCATTGGGGAAAAACTGTTTTTT. Encoded protein: CASSPNPGIIGEKLFF.

This chain uses TRBV19 with TRBJ2-1, with 7 bases fitting TRBD2. V lost 4 bases, J lost 2 bases, and 8 bases stayed unmatched. There are 16 residues in the CDR3. Germline values: CDR1 LNHDA, CDR2 SQIVND (reference sequence). As DNA, the CDR3 is TGTGCCAGTAGTACCTTAGCGGGCCGTACCTACAATGAGCAGTTCTTC. Translated, it gives CASSTLAGRTYNEQFF.

The rearrangement joins TRBV28 to TRBJ2-7; 8 positions agree with TRBD2. Trimming cost V 7 bases and J 0 bases; bases outside gene matches: 5. The CDR3 has 14 amino acids. The germline V gene encodes CDR1 MDHEN and CDR2 SYDVKM. This chain's CDR3 is CASNPAGASYEQYF. The CDR3 region has the DNA TGTGCCAGCAATCCAGCGGGAGCCTCCTACGAGCAGTACTTC. Supplemented by reference TRBV28 and TRBJ2-7, the full variable domain reads DVKVTQSSRYLVKRTGEKVFLECVQDMDHENMFWYRQDPGLGLRLIYFSYDVKMKEKGDIPEGYSVSREKKERFSLILESASTNQTSMYLCASNPAGASYEQYFGPGTRLTVT.

This chain uses TRBV28 with TRBJ1-1; D gene uncertain. The CDR3 is 16 residues long. Germline V gene data show CDR1 as MDHEN and CDR2 as SYDVKM. The V and J ends lost 5 bases and 0 bases respectively, with 16 bases between them. The CDR3 region is CASSQGRVPLNTEAFF. In DNA, the CDR3 is TGTGCCAGCAGTCAAGGCCGGGTTCCCTTGAACACTGAAGCTTTCTTT.